What follows is one TCR beta chain and its context. Its specific antigen is unknown. No base quality values were provided; no much bigger clone lies one nucleotide off. These data are taken from a study of blood T cells in healthy people across ages (dated by TCRdb to between 2015 and 2017). Turning to the overall study: In model experiments, roughly one uniquely barcoded TCR beta cDNA molecule per two T cells was captured by template switching. The study measured age-related changes in TCR beta repertoire diversity using deep sequencing normalized with unique cDNA molecular identifiers. The donors were divided into four age groups: young (average about 15 years), middle-aged (about 41), aged (under 70) and long-lived (roughly 82). For two donors (one aged 18 to 30 and one aged 80 or older), the study analyzed two additional independent replicas of 1 million unique cDNA reads from the same blood draw.

Donors were about 36 systemically healthy Caucasian individuals from Russia aged 6 to 90 years. Each donor gave approximately 9.4 milliliters of peripheral blood, drawn into EDTA-treated Vacutainer tubes. Ficoll-Paque density-gradient centrifugation was used to isolate PBMCs, with at least 6.5 million per sample. Total RNA, at least 5 micrograms per sample, was extracted from PBMCs with Trizol reagent. Naive CD45RAhigh/CD27high T cell percentages were measured by flow cytometry on a PBMC aliquot from every donor. Library construction relied on 5' RACE. Sequencing took place on an Illumina HiSeq 2500. A second roughly 6 to 11 cycle PCR used a sample-barcoded 5' primer and a J-beta primer mix. A template-switch 5' adaptor carrying 12 random nucleotides introduced a unique molecular identifier onto each TCR beta cDNA molecule. Each sample yielded at least 2.5 million CDR3-containing paired-end reads. First-strand cDNA was synthesized from all RNA with the Mint cDNA synthesis kit, primed by a TRBC-specific oligonucleotide. Following uracil-DNA glycosylase treatment, all cDNA underwent a first 18-cycle PCR with the universal primers M1SS and BC2_uni_R. The original pipeline was this. Each sample was normalized by randomly selecting 1 million high-quality reads, each carrying a distinct molecular identifier. Reads sharing molecular identifiers were discarded rather than binned into consensus sequences. MiTCR, set to a Q25 quality threshold and the strictest error-elimination algorithm, was used for CDR3 identification, clonotype clustering and error correction. A nonparametric unseen species model with Euler transformation was used to estimate a lower bound on total TCR beta diversity. In-frame beta chains were kept once TCRdb had trimmed the public reads at Q25 with fastp and called clones with MiXCR. A single entry per CDR3 protein holds the most common genes and DNA from its merged rows. For this entry, the V and J calls and clone size follow TCRdb and not the study's own pipeline. The sample table contains more than 500,000 distinct CDR3 sequences; only one count was recorded for about 27% of them. The top ten constitute over 3.5% of the sample.

CDR1 DFQATT and CDR2 SNEGSKA were looked up in the germline V gene (reference sequence). At the junction V is shortened by 5 bases and J by 3 bases; bases outside the gene matches: 14. CDR3 length: 17 amino acids, cysteine to phenylalanine. The DNA shown is the 51-base CDR3, in frame from base 1. Study-wide conclusions, independent of this receptor: Compared with the aged group, the long-lived group had more naive CD4+ T cells, fewer expanded clones and increased TCR diversity, suggesting age selection. Bulk unsorted PBMC profiling prevented conclusive comparison of naive and antigen-experienced compartments. A strong correlation was found between observed TCR beta diversity and the percentage of naive T cells measured by flow cytometry. Estimates of total diversity based on one million sequenced T cells were considered lower bounds and underestimates. Observed TCR beta diversity per million T cells fell roughly linearly with age, and a significant reduction was already apparent by age approximately 41. The CMV infection status of donors was not known, potentially confounding age-related changes in expanded clonotypes.

This same sample was also taken into another study, of T cells of mothers and their children. As that second paper reports: Nine systemically healthy Caucasian individuals served as donors, namely three mothers together with their six children. cDNA synthesis consumed the entire amount of extracted RNA, loaded at 1.5 ug RNA in each 15 ul reaction. In the second PCR, sample barcodes and 2-4 random nucleotides were introduced via the M1S primer. Over 9.5 million TCR beta CDR3 reads were obtained for each mother, and around 3 million reads were obtained for each child. Thymic selection similarly shapes TCR recombination output in related and unrelated pairs, with minor effect from inherited differences. Normalized repertoire overlap was always found to be slightly, but never significantly, higher in related mother-child pairs than in unrelated mother-child pairs. With a sensitivity of about 100 clones per million clonotypes, no persistent microchimeric T cell clones were detected. In the study, deep NGS was used to compare the TCR beta repertoires of mothers and children, and features distinguishing related mother-child pairs from unrelated individuals were sought. The mean age was roughly 40 +/- 4 years for the mothers and about 12 +/- 4 years for the children. After adapter ligation was performed with NEBNext reagents, the libraries were sequenced on an Illumina HiSeq 2000 with 100+100 nt paired-end reads. To avoid cross-contamination, the mother libraries and the child libraries were prepared a month apart and sequenced in separate runs. For each donor, between about 500,000 and 2,200,000 distinct TCR beta clonotypes were identified. Naive TCR beta clonotypes were estimated from low-frequency clonotypes matched to each donor's FACS-determined naive share, without sorting.

Rearrangement joined TRBV20-1 to TRBJ2-1; TRBD2 agrees with 9 junctional bases. The sequenced sample was blood. This sequence was found in a boy aged 2 to 9 in good health. CDR3 sequence: CSAPTSGLRPNYNEQFF. In nucleotide form, the sequence is TGCAGTGCTCCTACTAGCGGGCTGCGCCCTAACTACAATGAGCAGTTCTTC.